This TCR beta chain is from a study of cytomegalovirus exposure and HLA in healthy donors. Among the donors, all were healthy bone marrow donors. The CDR3 has 15 residues. J was trimmed by 0 bases and V by 7 bases; bases with no gene match: 9. Looked up from germline, CDR1 is MDHEN and CDR2 is SYDVKM. Study-level results: An analysis done earlier found most TCR beta V segments productive about 87% or about 30% of the time. Because they were indistinguishable, some V segments, including TRBV6-2 and TRBV6-3, were excluded.

A note on this clone: No antigen is known for it.

Primers: 60 Vbeta forward and 13 Jbeta reverse. Assay: immunoSEQ multiplex PCR; the TCRdb copy retains only in-frame clones and omits some. The sample lists a few hundred thousand clones, roughly two thirds occurring once. This TCR was sampled from a female donor in good health and CMV-seronegative. The chain links TRBV28 to TRBJ2-7; TRBD1 aligns across 7 bases. The source material was PBMCs. The CDR3 here is CASTMNRDSSYEQYF. Here the CDR3 DNA reads TGTGCCAGCACCATGAATCGGGACAGCTCCTACGAGCAGTACTTC.